The next 5 T cell receptor beta chains were all read from a single sample in a study of T-cell memory formation after mild COVID-19 (dated by TCRdb to about 2021). The library was built by means of 5' RACE. The data were produced on an Illumina NovaSeq 6000. TCRdb itself trimmed the public reads at Q25 with fastp, ran MiXCR and retained productive beta chains. Every entry covers one CDR3 protein and lists the most common genes and DNA from its rows. The table for this sample lists 200,000 to 250,000 distinct CDR3 sequences; over 9.5% of them were counted only once. The ten largest make up approximately 3% of the sample. Sequenced input: PBMCs or a T cell subset sorted from them (not recorded which). These receptors originate from a man aged 18 to 30 who had mild COVID-19 (a few samples of this study predate the infection). The sample titles of this study are shuffled in the database, so cell type and time point are left out; the donor was told from shared clones.

The chain is built from TRBV15 and TRBJ2-5; tentative D call: TRBD2 (6 bases). The CDR3 length is 14 residues. Per the germline V gene, CDR1 is LNHNV and CDR2 is YYDKDF (reference sequence). Trimming removed 0 bases from V and 5 bases from J, with 10 bases in between. The CDR3 region has the DNA TGTGCCACCAGCAGAGAACGGGGGTATGAGACCCAGTACTTC. Its translation is CATSRERGYETQYF.

This clonotype was counted a few times. The V call is TRBV4-3, the J call TRBJ1-3, with 7 bases that match TRBD1. Germline-derived CDR1 and CDR2 are LGHNA and YSLEER. The V segment lost 1 base and the J segment 0 bases; nucleotides outside the gene matches: 6. This CDR3 is 17 amino acids long. DNA for the CDR3: TGCGCCAGCAGCCAAGGTCCAGGGGGGTCCTCTGGAAACACCATATATTTT. It yields the protein CASSQGPGGSSGNTIYF.

This clonotype has ten or more counts. V gene TRBV24-1 combines with J gene TRBJ2-5; D is perhaps TRBD2 (6 bases). The length of the CDR3 is 13 residues. Looked up from germline, CDR1 is KGHDR and CDR2 is SFDVKD. Trimming removed 5 bases at V and 4 bases at J, with 10 bases between. The DNA for the CDR3 is TGTGCCACCAGTGGGGGTAGCGGAGAGACCCAGTACTTC. Its translation is CATSGGSGETQYF.

The chain recombines TRBV6-2 or TRBV6-3 with TRBJ2-7; D tentatively reads TRBD1 or TRBD2 (6 bases each). V lost 5 bases and J lost 7, with 12 bases in between. This CDR3 has 12 residues. CDR1 and CDR2 (germline): MNHEY, SVGEGT. The CDR3 nucleotides are TGTGCCAGCAGTCACGGGGGCAGAGAGCAGTACGTC. Its protein is CASSHGGREQYV.

This clonotype was detected a few times. The chain combines TRBV7-2 with TRBJ2-4, with D uncertain. The CDR3 is 13 amino acids. Germline values: CDR1 SGHTA, CDR2 FQGNSA. Trimming took off 5 bases at V and 3 bases at J, with 8 bases between the two ends. The CDR3 reads CASSPNIKNIQYF. For the CDR3, the DNA is TGTGCCAGCAGCCCTAACATCAAAAACATTCAGTACTTC. Full variable domain (outside the CDR3, taken from reference TRBV7-2 and TRBJ2-4): GAGVSQSPSNKVTEKGKDVELRCDPISGHTALYWYRQSLGQGLEFLIYFQGNSAPDKSGLPSDRFSAERTGGSVSTLTIQRTQQEDSAVYLCASSPNIKNIQYFGAGTRLSVL.